What follows are 10 T cell receptor beta chains derived from one specimen sequenced in a study of blood T cell repertoires in COVID-19. The method was immunoSEQ multiplex PCR; TCRdb's version includes in-frame clones alone and lacks a portion of them. The table shows about 280,000 clones, with roughly 90% occurring only once. Sequencing used PBMCs or T cells enriched from blood (not recorded which). These receptors originate from an older woman who had recovered from COVID-19.

This clone showed up just a few times. CDR3 amino acids: CASRPIQGSDSPLHF. The DNA of the CDR3 is TGTGCCAGCAGACCGATACAGGGCTCGGATTCACCCCTCCACTTT. The chain is built from TRBV27 and TRBJ1-6; perhaps TRBD1 as D (6 bases). Germline CDR1 reads MNHEY; CDR2 reads SMNVEV (reference sequence). There are 15 residues in the CDR3. V was trimmed by 6 bases and J by 8 bases, leaving 17 bases between them.

The V gene is TRBV6-5, the J gene TRBJ2-5; possibly TRBD2 for D (6 bases). This CDR3 comprises 13 residues. In germline, CDR1 is MNHEY, CDR2 SVGAGI. V shed 2 bases and J shed 5 bases, with 9 bases lying between them. CDR3 sequence: CASSYGTLETQYF. The CDR3 DNA sequence: TGTGCCAGCAGTTACGGGACTCTGGAGACCCAGTACTTC.

About this clone itself: The sample carries other DNA sequences with the same CDR3. This chain joins TRBV30 and TRBJ1-5; D call uncertain. Germline-derived CDR1 and CDR2 are GTSNPN and SVGIG (reference sequence). The ends were cut back, 1 base at V and 0 bases at J, with 4 bases in the middle. There are 13 residues in the CDR3. The DNA of the CDR3 is TGTGCCTGGAGTGGCGATAGCAATCAGCCCCAGCATTTT. Its protein is CAWSGDSNQPQHF.

The genes are TRBV5-1 and TRBJ1-1; 9 bases agree with TRBD1. Trimming removed 5 bases from V and 11 bases from J; junction bases left unmatched: 4. There are 11 residues in the CDR3. Germline CDR1 is SGHRS and CDR2 is YFSETQ. The CDR3 here is CASSLGTGAFF. The CDR3 coding sequence is TGCGCCAGCAGTTTAGGGACAGGGGCTTTCTTT.

The chain has TRBV11-3 and TRBJ2-1, with a tentative D call TRBD1 (5 bases). Between the trimmed V and J ends, which lost 8 bases and 6 bases, there was a span of 8 bases. CDR1 SGHNT and CDR2 YENEEA come from the germline V gene. The CDR3 runs to 11 residues. The CDR3 loop reads CASATGNEQFF. The CDR3 DNA reads TGTGCCAGCGCTACAGGCAATGAGCAGTTCTTC.

The chain links TRBV11-3 to TRBJ2-1, with D perhaps matching TRBD2 (6 bases). Germline V gene lookup returns CDR1 SGHNT and CDR2 YENEEA. This CDR3 comprises 14 residues. Trimming cost V 7 bases and J 4 bases, with 14 bases left between them. The CDR3 bases are TGTGCCAGCACCTCTAGCGTCCTTTACAATGAGCAGTTCTTC. It encodes CASTSSVLYNEQFF.

The chain uses TRBV10-2 and TRBJ1-2, with TRBD1 as a possible D gene (5 bases). The CDR3 loop spans 14 amino acids. In germline, CDR1 is WSHSY, CDR2 SAAADI. The ends were cut back, 5 bases at V and 3 bases at J, with 13 bases in the middle. The CDR3 protein is CASSPRLGHYGYTF. CDR3 nucleotides: TGCGCCAGCAGTCCCCGACTGGGGCACTATGGCTACACCTTC.

J is TRBJ2-2 and V is TRBV10-3; 7 positions match TRBD2. This CDR3 region has 18 residues. V lost 0 bases to trimming and J lost 2 bases; unmatched junction nucleotides: 9. Germline CDR1 ENHRY, CDR2 SYGVKD. CDR3 DNA sequence: TGTGCCATCAGTGAGTCCCCAGGCGGGGGAACAAACACCGGGGAGCTGTTTTTT. It is translated as CAISESPGGGTNTGELFF.

V gene TRBV5-1 combines with J gene TRBJ2-5, with 8 nucleotides matching TRBD1. Germline CDR1 and CDR2: SGHRS and YFSETQ. The CDR3 has 14 residues. With 2 bases clipped from V and 5 bases from J, the junction kept 5 bases outside the gene matches. CDR3 bases: TGCGCCAGCAGCTTCGGACAGGGTTGGGAGACCCAGTACTTC. Its translation: CASSFGQGWETQYF.

This clone was detected only once. The chain links TRBV2 to TRBJ1-5, with 8 bases fitting TRBD1. V shed 3 bases and J 8 bases; nucleotides not matched to a gene: 6. CDR1 and CDR2 from the germline V gene are SNHLY and FYNNEI. The CDR3 loop spans 14 amino acids. CDR3 amino acids: CASSETGVQEPQHF. The CDR3 DNA sequence: TGTGCCAGCAGTGAGACAGGGGTTCAGGAGCCCCAGCATTTT. The complete variable domain, with remaining parts taken from reference TRBV2 and TRBJ1-5, reads EPEVTQTPSHQVTQMGQEVILRCVPISNHLYFYWYRQILGQKVEFLVSFYNNEISEKSEIFDDQFSVERPDGSNFTLKIRSTKLEDSAMYFCASSETGVQEPQHFGDGTRLSIL.